This T cell receptor (beta chain) was found in a study of control samples from healthy donors and cancer patients. CDR1 SGHKS and CDR2 YYEKEE come from the germline V gene (reference sequence). Trimming removed 5 bases from V and 6 bases from J; junction bases left unmatched: 5. The CDR3 runs 15 residues. The assay was immunoSEQ multiplex PCR, and TCRdb's table has in-frame clones only and misses some. The sample has 15,000 or so clones; about 90% are singletons. The chain combines TRBV5-5 with TRBJ2-1; 13 bases align to TRBD2. The TCR sequence derives from a woman aged 70-85 years with colorectal cancer. Specimen: PBMCs. The CDR3 sequence: CASRILAGGLNEQFF. The CDR3 nucleotides read TGTGCCAGCAGAATACTAGCGGGAGGGCTCAATGAGCAGTTCTTC. Drawing the rest from reference TRBV5-5 and TRBJ2-1, the complete variable domain is DAGVTQSPTHLIKTRGQQVTLRCSPISGHKSVSWYQQVLGQGPQFIFQYYEKEERGRGNFPDRFSARQFPNYSSELNVNALLLGDSALYLCASRILAGGLNEQFFGPGTRLTVL.